The clone carrying this TCR beta chain was seen only a few times. This sample was taken from a study of T cells after yellow fever vaccination. Via MiXCR, TCRdb re-called the 5' RACE reads, giving one row per CDR3 protein. The table lists some 340,000 distinct CDR3 sequences, about 11% of them singletons, with 3% to 3.5% in the top ten. Germline V lookup: CDR1 GTSNPN, CDR2 SVGIG (reference sequence). Trimming removed 4 bases from V and 5 bases from J; junction bases left unmatched: 8. This CDR3 has 14 residues. V and J are TRBV30 and TRBJ1-5; 7 bases match TRBD1. This clonotype was sampled from a man in his late teens or twenties who received the YFV17D yellow fever vaccine. The sequencing used CD4+ T cells sorted from PBMCs, collected 45 days after the yellow fever booster vaccination. CDR3 nucleotides: TGTGCCTGGATTCCCCGGGACAGAGATCAGCCCCAGCATTTT. Translating gives CAWIPRDRDQPQHF.